The sequence of this T cell receptor beta chain was determined in a study of blood T cell repertoires in COVID-19. Study as a whole: COVID-19 samples, acute and convalescent, were from the United States, Italy and Spain. T cells, B-cell-depleted T cells, or PBMCs provided the cDNA or gDNA that served as material.

CDR1 is SGHRS and CDR2 is YFSETQ in the germline V gene. The CDR3 runs to 13 residues. V shed 8 bases, J shed 1 base, and the junction held 5 bases outside the gene matches. As handled by the study authors: Reference gene primers were amplified, and this amplification served to estimate nucleated cell counts. Assay: immunoSEQ multiplex PCR; the TCRdb copy retains only in-frame clones and omits some. The V and J calls and the clone size are those of that table, but D and trimming were determined from the DNA. The sample lists more than 90,000 clones, 80% to 90% occurring once. The material sequenced was peripheral blood. The TCR was taken from a woman aged 25-40 years with acute or convalescent COVID-19. This chain uses TRBV5-1 with TRBJ1-1; TRBD1 matches 7 bases. Here the CDR3 reads CASRQGGNTEAFF. The CDR3 DNA reads as TGCGCCAGTCGACAGGGAGGGAACACTGAAGCTTTCTTT. Variable domain in full (rest from reference TRBV5-1 and TRBJ1-1): KAGVTQTPRYLIKTRGQQVTLSCSPISGHRSVSWYQQTPGQGLQFLFEYFSETQRNKGNFPGRFSGRQFSNSRSEMNVSTLELGDSALYLCASRQGGNTEAFFGQGTRLTVV.